The 17 T cell receptor beta chains in this list originate from one sample, sequenced in a study of PD-1 blockade in classical Hodgkin lymphoma. Measured with immunoSEQ multiplex PCR; TCRdb has only the in-frame clones, and not every one. The table shows 49,000 or so clones, with 80% occurring only once. Each patient relapsed following autologous stem cell transplantation, and prior brentuximab vedotin exposure differed. Sequences were derived from peripheral blood mononuclear cells (PBMCs), sampled before the second cycle of nivolumab. These TCRs come from a human donor with classical Hodgkin lymphoma.

The rearrangement joins TRBV9 to TRBJ2-2, with D unclear. The CDR3 runs 16 residues. Per germline, CDR1 SGDLS and CDR2 YYNGEE. Trimming took 3 bases from V and 0 from J, leaving 12 bases between them. CDR3 in DNA: TGTGCCAGCAGCGGGTACTGGACGGCGAACACCGGGGAGCTGTTTTTT. It specifies CASSGYWTANTGELFF.

V and J are TRBV19 and TRBJ1-6; D is uncertain. The V end was cut by 5 bases, the J end by 6 bases, with 5 bases between. This CDR3 has 12 amino acids. CDR1 is LNHDA and CDR2 is SQIVND in the germline V gene (reference sequence). The chain's CDR3 is CASSYSNSPLHF. DNA for the CDR3: TGTGCCAGTAGTTACAGTAATTCACCCCTCCACTTT.

This sequence joins TRBV30 and TRBJ1-3; D gene unclear. V lost 3 bases to trimming and J lost 0 bases, with 9 bases between them. Germline assignment: CDR1 GTSNPN and CDR2 SVGIG (reference sequence). The CDR3 covers 14 residues. This chain's CDR3 is CAWSLGSSGNTIYF. Written as DNA, the CDR3 is TGTGCCTGGAGCTTAGGGAGCTCTGGAAACACCATATATTTT.

The genes are TRBV5-1 and TRBJ2-1, with TRBD2 matching 10 bases. Germline lookup yields CDR1 SGHRS and CDR2 YFSETQ. The CDR3 extends over 16 amino acids. J was trimmed by 4 bases and V by 3 bases; bases with no gene match: 7. Here the CDR3 reads CASSSATSGAYNEQFF. The CDR3 DNA follows: TGCGCCAGCAGCTCCGCCACTAGCGGGGCTTACAATGAGCAGTTCTTC.

This chain uses TRBV6-1 with TRBJ1-5; 7 positions match TRBD1. Germline loops: CDR1 MNHNS, CDR2 SASEGT. Trimming at V came to 8 bases and at J to 4 bases, leaving 5 bases not matched to a gene. The CDR3 length is 13 residues. CDR3 DNA: TGTGCCAGCGGGACAGTTACTAATCAGCCCCAGCATTTT. The encoded protein is CASGTVTNQPQHF.

The chain combines TRBV6-1 with TRBJ1-5; 8 nucleotides match TRBD1. Germline CDR1 MNHNS, CDR2 SASEGT. The length of the CDR3 is 16 residues. Trimming cost V 4 bases and J 6 bases; bases outside gene matches: 11. CDR3 coding DNA: TGTGCCAGCAGTGCGGACAGGGCGGGTAGGGGTCAGCCCCAGCATTTT. Translated, it gives CASSADRAGRGQPQHF.

This CDR3 is CASRRTRNTEAFF. The CDR3, as DNA: TGTGCCAGCAGGAGGACACGGAACACTGAAGCTTTCTTT. J is TRBJ1-1 and V is TRBV2; D may be TRBD1 (5 bases). There are 13 residues in the CDR3. V lost 6 bases and J lost 1, with 9 bases in between. Germline V gene data show CDR1 as SNHLY and CDR2 as FYNNEI.

The J gene is TRBJ2-3, the V gene TRBV11-3; D call uncertain. CDR1 and CDR2 from the germline V gene are SGHNT and YENEEA. Trimming took off 2 bases at V and 1 base at J, with 1 base between the two ends. CDR3 length: 12 amino acids. The CDR3 is CASSLRTDTQYF. The CDR3 nucleotides are TGTGCCAGCAGCTTACGCACAGATACGCAGTATTTT.

The chain employs TRBV2 and TRBJ2-2; 7 nucleotides align to TRBD1. The V gene's germline CDR1 is SNHLY and CDR2 FYNNEI. The CDR3 runs 17 residues. The J segment lost 2 bases and the V segment lost 2 bases, leaving 8 bases of the junction unmatched. The CDR3 spells CASSETRGGANTGELFF. DNA of the CDR3: TGTGCCAGCAGTGAAACGAGAGGGGGCGCCAACACCGGGGAGCTGTTTTTT. Full variable domain (outside the CDR3, taken from reference TRBV2 and TRBJ2-2): EPEVTQTPSHQVTQMGQEVILRCVPISNHLYFYWYRQILGQKVEFLVSFYNNEISEKSEIFDDQFSVERPDGSNFTLKIRSTKLEDSAMYFCASSETRGGANTGELFFGEGSRLTVL.

The V gene is TRBV7-2, the J gene TRBJ2-2; the D is unclear. V gave up 0 bases and J gave up 1 base, with 12 bases separating them. In germline, CDR1 is SGHTA, CDR2 FQGNSA. The CDR3 has 17 residues. DNA of the CDR3: TGTGCCAGCAGCTTAGCGCGCGGCACCCTGAACACCGGGGAGCTGTTTTTT. It yields the protein CASSLARGTLNTGELFF.

There are a few counts of this clone. The rearrangement links TRBV10-3 to TRBJ1-1; no firm D call. Germline V gene data show CDR1 as ENHRY and CDR2 as SYGVKD. The CDR3 has 14 residues. V was pared by 4 bases and J by 0 bases, with 9 bases between. The CDR3 DNA is TGTGCCATCAGTGCAAGGCAGATGAACACTGAAGCTTTCTTT. It encodes CAISARQMNTEAFF.

The chain has TRBV30 and TRBJ2-2, with unresolved D. Trimming took 3 bases from V and 3 from J, leaving 11 bases between them. The germline gives CDR1 GTSNPN, CDR2 SVGIG (reference sequence). The CDR3 loop spans 14 amino acids. The CDR3: CAWRASVYTGELFF. DNA for the CDR3: TGTGCCTGGAGGGCATCGGTTTACACCGGGGAGCTGTTTTTT.

V gene TRBV15 combines with J gene TRBJ2-1; weak D call: TRBD2 (6 bases). The ends were cut back, 1 base at V and 8 bases at J, with 18 bases in the middle. The CDR3 has 16 amino acids. CDR1 and CDR2 (germline): LNHNV, YYDKDF (reference sequence). The DNA for the CDR3 is TGTGCCACCAGCAGAGCCATAGATGATAGCGGCGATGAGCAGTTCTTC. Translating gives CATSRAIDDSGDEQFF.

The chain is built from TRBV6-5 and TRBJ2-3; possibly TRBD1 or TRBD2 for D (6 bases each). The CDR3 extends over 14 amino acids. V was clipped by 7 bases and J by 5 bases, with 16 bases between them. Germline V CDR1 and CDR2: MNHEY, SVGAGI. CDR3 coding DNA: TGTGCCAGCACCAAGGAGGGGGTTAGAGATACGCAGTATTTT. Its protein is CASTKEGVRDTQYF.

The chain carries TRBV6-1 and TRBJ2-3; 7 nucleotides align to TRBD2. The germline V gene encodes CDR1 MNHNS and CDR2 SASEGT. The CDR3 covers 15 residues. V trimming: 1 base; J trimming: 2 bases; junction bases outside the gene matches: 3. The CDR3 protein is CASSEEGRVTDTQYF. The DNA of the CDR3 is TGTGCCAGCAGTGAAGAAGGGAGGGTCACAGATACGCAGTATTTT.

The rearrangement links TRBV12-5 to TRBJ2-5; 9 bases are shared with TRBD1. The trim removed 0 bases at V and 5 bases at J, leaving 7 bases unmatched. Germline CDR1 reads LGHNT; CDR2 reads FRNRAP. CDR3 length equals 16 residues. In DNA, the CDR3 is TGTGCTAGTGGTTTGGTCTCTGGGACAGGGTTTGAGACCCAGTACTTC. It is translated as CASGLVSGTGFETQYF.

The chain carries TRBV4-3 and TRBJ2-2; a possible D gene is TRBD1 (6 bases). This CDR3 comprises 16 residues. The V gene lost 3 bases and the J gene lost 4 bases, with 15 bases spanning the gap. Germline V gene data show CDR1 as LGHNA and CDR2 as YSLEER. The CDR3 sequence is CASSQALGAGTGELFF. CDR3 in DNA: TGCGCCAGCAGCCAGGCTCTGGGGGCGGGCACCGGGGAGCTGTTTTTT.